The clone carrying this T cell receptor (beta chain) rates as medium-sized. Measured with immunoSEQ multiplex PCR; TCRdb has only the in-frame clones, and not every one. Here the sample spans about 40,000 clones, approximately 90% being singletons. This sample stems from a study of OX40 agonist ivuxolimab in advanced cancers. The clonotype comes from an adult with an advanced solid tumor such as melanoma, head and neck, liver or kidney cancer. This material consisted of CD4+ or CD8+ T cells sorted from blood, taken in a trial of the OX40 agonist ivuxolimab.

The CDR3 sequence is CASTHDGGNEQFF. The CDR3 bases are TGTGCCAGCACGCATGACGGGGGGAATGAGCAGTTCTTC. The genes are TRBV2 and TRBJ2-1; 7 bases map to TRBD2. Germline V gene sequence: CDR1 SNHLY, CDR2 FYNNEI. V shed 7 bases, J shed 7 bases, and the junction held 7 bases outside the gene matches. The length of the CDR3 is 13 residues.